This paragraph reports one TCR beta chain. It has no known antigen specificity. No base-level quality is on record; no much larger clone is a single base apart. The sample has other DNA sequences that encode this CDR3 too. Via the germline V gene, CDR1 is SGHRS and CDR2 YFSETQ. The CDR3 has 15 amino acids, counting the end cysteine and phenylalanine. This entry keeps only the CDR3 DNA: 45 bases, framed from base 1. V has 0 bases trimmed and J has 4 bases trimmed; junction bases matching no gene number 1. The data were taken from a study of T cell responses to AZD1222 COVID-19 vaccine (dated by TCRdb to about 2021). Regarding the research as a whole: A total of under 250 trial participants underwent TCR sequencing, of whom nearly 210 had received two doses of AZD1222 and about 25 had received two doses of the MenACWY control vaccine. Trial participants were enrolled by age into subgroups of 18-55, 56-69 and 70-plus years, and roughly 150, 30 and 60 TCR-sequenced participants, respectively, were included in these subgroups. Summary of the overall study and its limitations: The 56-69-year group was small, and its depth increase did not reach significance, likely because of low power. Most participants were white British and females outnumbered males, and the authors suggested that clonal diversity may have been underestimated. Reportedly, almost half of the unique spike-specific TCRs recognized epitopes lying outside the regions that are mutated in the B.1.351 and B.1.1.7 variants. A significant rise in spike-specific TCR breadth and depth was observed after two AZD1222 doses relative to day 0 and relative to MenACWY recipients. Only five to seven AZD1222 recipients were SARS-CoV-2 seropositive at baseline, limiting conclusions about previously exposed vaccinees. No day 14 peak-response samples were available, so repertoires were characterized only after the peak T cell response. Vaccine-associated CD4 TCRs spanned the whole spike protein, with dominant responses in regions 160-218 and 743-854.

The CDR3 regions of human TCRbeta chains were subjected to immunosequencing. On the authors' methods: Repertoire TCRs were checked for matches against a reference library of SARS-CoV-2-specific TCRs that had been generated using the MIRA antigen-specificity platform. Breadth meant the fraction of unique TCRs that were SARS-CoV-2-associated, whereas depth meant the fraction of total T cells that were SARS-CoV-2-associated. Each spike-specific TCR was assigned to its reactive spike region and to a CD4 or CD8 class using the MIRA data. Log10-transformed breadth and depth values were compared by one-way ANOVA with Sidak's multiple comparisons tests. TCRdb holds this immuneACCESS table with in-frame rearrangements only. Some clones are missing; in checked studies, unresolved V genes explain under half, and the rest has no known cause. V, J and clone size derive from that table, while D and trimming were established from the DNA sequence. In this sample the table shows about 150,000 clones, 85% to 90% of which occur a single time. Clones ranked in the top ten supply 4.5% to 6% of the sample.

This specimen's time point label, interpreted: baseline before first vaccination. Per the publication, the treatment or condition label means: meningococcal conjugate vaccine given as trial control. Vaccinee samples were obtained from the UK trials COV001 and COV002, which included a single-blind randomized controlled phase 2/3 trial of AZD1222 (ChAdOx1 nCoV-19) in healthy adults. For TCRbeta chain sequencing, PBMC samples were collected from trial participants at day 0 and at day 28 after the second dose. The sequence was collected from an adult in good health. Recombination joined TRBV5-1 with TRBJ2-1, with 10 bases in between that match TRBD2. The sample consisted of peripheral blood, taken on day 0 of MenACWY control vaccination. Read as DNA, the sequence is TGCGCCAGCAGCTTGGTAGCGGGGGGTTACAATGAGCAGTTCTTC. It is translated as CASSLVAGGYNEQFF.